This T cell receptor beta chain was retrieved from a study of cytomegalovirus exposure and HLA in healthy donors. General observations from the study: Most TCRs appeared rarely, but some public TCRs recurred in many donors. The finding came from a later analysis; first-cohort TCR clusters tended to co-occur in the roughly 110 validation repertoires. Per published reports, the classifier diagnosed cytomegalovirus status with high specificity and sensitivity.

Clones were read by immunoSEQ multiplex PCR, and TCRdb kept only the in-frame ones, dropping some. In the table there are some 180,000 clones, 81% of which are singletons. Worth noting for this clone: Antigen unknown.

Sequencing used PBMCs. The receptor was isolated from a woman aged 25 to 39 in good health and CMV-seronegative.

CDR3 nucleotide sequence: TGTGCCAGCAGTGAATATAGCGGGAGCGCCGGGGAGCTGTTTTTT. It specifies CASSEYSGSAGELFF. V and J are TRBV25-1 and TRBJ2-2; 9 bases align to TRBD2. Germline V CDR1 and CDR2: MGHDK, SYGVNS. Losses at the gene ends were 0 bases for V and 6 bases for J; bases not matched to a gene: 2. CDR3 length: 15 residues.